These T cell receptor beta chains were read from a single sample in a study of blood T cell repertoires in COVID-19. The data were produced by immunoSEQ multiplex PCR, yet TCRdb's version contains in-frame clones alone and is incomplete. The sample contains just over 95,000 clones, 85% to 90% of which appear only once. The sample consisted of peripheral blood. These receptor sequences come from a human donor in a cohort sampled during active COVID-19. Each CDR3 is given with its conserved first and last residue. D genes are given only for firm matches. Expanded clones get a size class; other rows say once, few or many, or leave the size out.

NA TRBJ2-1 TRBV10-3 TRBD2 TGTGCCATCAGTGAGTCGACCGAAGGGACTAGCATGTATGAGCAGTTCTTC CAISESTEGTSMYEQFF
NA TRBJ2-5 TRBV3-1/TRBV3-2 TRBD2 TGTGCCAGCAGCCAAGAGAGCATAGTAGCGGGAGGGTTGGAGACCCAGTACTTC CASSQESIVAGGLETQYF
NA TRBJ2-2 TRBV9 NA TGTGCCAGCAGCGTAAAAACGGGTAACACCGGGGAGCTGTTTTTT CASSVKTGNTGELFF
NA TRBJ2-7 TRBV11-2 NA TGTGCCAGCAGCCCCAGACACCTAGCGCGGTCCTACGAGCAGTACTTC CASSPRHLARSYEQYF
NA TRBJ2-1 TRBV4-2 TRBD2 TGTGCCAGCAGCCAAGATGGCGCTACTAGCGGGGTCCGCAATGAGCAGTTCTTC CASSQDGATSGVRNEQFF
NA TRBJ1-2 TRBV6-6 NA TGTGCCAGCTCTGGGGGCTCCCGCTATGGCTACACCTTC CASSGGSRYGYTF
few TRBJ2-5 TRBV4-2 TRBD2 TGTGCCAGCAGCCAAGAAAGATCGGGACTAGCGGGGGGGCCCTTTTACCAGTACTTC CASSQERSGLAGGPFYQYF
NA TRBJ1-2 TRBV25-1 NA TGTGCCAGCAGTGAATATAGCAGCTATGGCTACACCTTC CASSEYSSYGYTF
NA TRBJ1-1 TRBV28 TRBD1 TGTGCCAGCAGTTTATCGGATGGGACAGGTTTAACTGAAGCTTTCTTT CASSLSDGTGLTEAFF
NA TRBJ1-2 TRBV12-3/TRBV12-4 TRBD1 TGTGCCAGCAGCTTAGACAGGGTGTATGGCTACACCTTC CASSLDRVYGYTF
NA TRBJ2-4 TRBV25-1 NA TGTGCCAGCAGTGAATTGGGGGTGGGGGCCATTCAGTACTTC CASSELGVGAIQYF
NA TRBJ1-1 TRBV7-2 NA TGTGCCCTCGGAGGGAGGAACACTGAAGCTTTCTTT CALGGRNTEAFF
once TRBJ2-1 TRBV27 TRBD2 TGTGCCAGCAGTTTGCGGGAGGATTCCTACAATGAGCAGTTCTTC CASSLREDSYNEQFF
NA TRBJ2-1 TRBV28 TRBD2 TGTGCCAGCAGTTTGTCAGCGGGAGCAGCTTACAATGAGCAGTTCTTC CASSLSAGAAYNEQFF
NA TRBJ2-1 TRBV11-2 TRBD1 TGTGCCAGCAGCCCCACAGGGGGCGGGGATGAGCAGTTCTTC CASSPTGGGDEQFF
NA TRBJ2-7 TRBV10-2 NA TGCGCCAGCAGTAACAGGGGAGGTTACGGGAGAAACTACGAGCAGTACTTC CASSNRGGYGRNYEQYF
NA TRBJ1-2 TRBV5-4 NA TGTGCCAGCAGCTTGGATTGGGGGCACCGCTATGGCTACACCTTC CASSLDWGHRYGYTF
NA TRBJ1-3 TRBV15 TRBD1 TGTGCCACCAGCGGTAGACAGGGCGCTGGAAACACCATATATTTT CATSGRQGAGNTIYF
NA TRBJ2-7 TRBV6-2/TRBV6-3 NA TGTGCCAGCAGTTACTCTCTCTCCTACGAGCAGTACTTC CASSYSLSYEQYF
NA TRBJ1-1 TRBV5-1 TRBD1 TGCGCCAGCAGTGAAACAGGGGGCACTGAAGCTTTCTTT CASSETGGTEAFF
NA TRBJ1-2 TRBV5-1 TRBD1 TGCGCCAGCAGCCCGGGACAGGGAGGAGGCAATGGCTACACCTTC CASSPGQGGGNGYTF
NA TRBJ2-3 TRBV3-1/TRBV3-2 TRBD1 TGTGCCAGCAGCCAAAATGGACAGGTGAGCACAGATACGCAGTATTTT CASSQNGQVSTDTQYF
NA TRBJ1-1 TRBV7-8 NA TGTGCCAGCAGCCCGATGACAGGGAACACTGAAGCTTTCTTT CASSPMTGNTEAFF
NA TRBJ2-7 TRBV10-3 TRBD2 TGTGCCATCAGTGAGTCGCTAGCGGGGGTTTCCTACGAGCAGTACTTC CAISESLAGVSYEQYF
NA TRBJ1-1 TRBV2 NA TGTGCCAGCAGCGGGGGGGTCACTGAAGCTTTCTTT CASSGGVTEAFF
NA TRBJ1-1 TRBV7-9 NA TGTGCCAGCAGCGCCACGAGGTCAGCACCTGAAGCTTTCTTT CASSATRSAPEAFF
NA TRBJ2-1 TRBV3-1/TRBV3-2 TRBD2 TGTGCCAGCACATCCTCTAGCGGGAGATATACGGGTGGGTACAATGAGCAGTTCTTC CASTSSSGRYTGGYNEQFF
NA TRBJ1-5 TRBV2 TRBD1 TGTGCCAGCCGCGGGGACAGGGGGCTGTGGCAGCCCCAGCATTTT CASRGDRGLWQPQHF
NA TRBJ1-4 TRBV28 NA TGTGCCAGCAACCTGGCCAGGGCGGCTAATGAAAAACTGTTTTTT CASNLARAANEKLFF
NA TRBJ1-5 TRBV27 TRBD1 TGTGCCAGCTCTTCCGCCCGGGACAGGGGTTTGAGGAATCAGCCCCAGCATTTT CASSSARDRGLRNQPQHF
NA TRBJ2-1 TRBV6-5 NA TGTGCCAGCGGGCACGGAAGCTCCTACAATGAGCAGTTCTTC CASGHGSSYNEQFF
NA TRBJ1-3 TRBV11-2 NA TGTGCCAGCAGCTTAGCGTCCAGCTCTGGAAACACCATATATTTT CASSLASSSGNTIYF
NA TRBJ1-5 TRBV19 TRBD1 TGTGCCAGTAGTACGGGACAGGGGGGTTATCAGCCCCAGCATTTT CASSTGQGGYQPQHF
once TRBJ2-7 TRBV10-3 NA TGTGCCATCAGTGAGACATATCCGGGGGACGAGCAGTACTTC CAISETYPGDEQYF
few TRBJ1-5 TRBV7-8 NA TGTGCCAGCAGCTTAGAAGGGGGTAGCAATCAGCCCCAGCATTTT CASSLEGGSNQPQHF
once TRBJ1-2 TRBV6-5 NA TGTGCCAGCGCCGACTCTTCCTTTGGCTACACCTTC CASADSSFGYTF